Below are 27 T cell receptor beta chains sequenced from a single sample in a study of chemoradiotherapy in HPV16-positive cancers. The assay was immunoSEQ multiplex PCR, and TCRdb's table has in-frame clones only and misses some. This table has fewer than 950 clones, approximately 90% appearing once. Sample: tumor tissue, taken from a patient who underwent chemoradiotherapy. These receptors were taken from a human donor with HPV-associated anogenital cancer.

The chain carries TRBV9 and TRBJ2-2; 7 nucleotides align to TRBD2. Unmatched junction bases numbered 7, after V lost 4 bases and J lost 4 bases. Germline lookup yields CDR1 SGDLS and CDR2 YYNGEE. The CDR3 runs 15 residues. DNA for the CDR3: TGTGCCAGCAGCCCCCGGACTAGTGGCACCGGGGAGCTGTTTTTT. This sequence encodes CASSPRTSGTGELFF.

The rearrangement links TRBV28 to TRBJ2-7; D uncertain. Germline V gives CDR1 MDHEN, CDR2 SYDVKM. This CDR3 has 13 amino acids. The ends were cut back, 6 bases at V and 0 bases at J, with 9 bases in the middle. The CDR3 is CASRPGSSYEQYF. The CDR3 DNA follows: TGTGCCAGCAGACCCGGATCCTCCTACGAGCAGTACTTC. Full variable domain (missing parts from reference TRBV28 and TRBJ2-7): DVKVTQSSRYLVKRTGEKVFLECVQDMDHENMFWYRQDPGLGLRLIYFSYDVKMKEKGDIPEGYSVSREKKERFSLILESASTNQTSMYLCASRPGSSYEQYFGPGTRLTVT.

This chain links TRBV2 with TRBJ2-5; 7 bases agree with TRBD2. Unmatched junction bases numbered 14, after V lost 2 bases and J lost 11 bases. Germline V gene sequence: CDR1 SNHLY, CDR2 FYNNEI. The CDR3 is made up of 15 amino acids. The CDR3 region is CASSERRAGVREQYF. The CDR3 region has the DNA TGTGCCAGCAGTGAACGTCGGGCGGGGGTCCGGGAGCAGTACTTC.

The chain carries TRBV2 and TRBJ1-2, with D possibly being TRBD1 (5 bases). The germline CDR1 and CDR2 sequences are SNHLY and FYNNEI. With 4 bases removed from V and 4 bases from J, the gap between germline ends came to 16 bases. The length of the CDR3 is 15 residues. CDR3 DNA sequence: TGTGCCAGCAGTGTTAGTCAGGGCCCCCTCTATGGCTACACCTTC. Translation gives CASSVSQGPLYGYTF.

J is TRBJ2-5 and V is TRBV10-2, with 15 bases identical to TRBD2. Germline CDR1 reads WSHSY; CDR2 reads SAAADI. CDR3 size: 19 residues. V trimming: 7 bases; J trimming: 9 bases; junction bases outside the gene matches: 21. The CDR3 DNA sequence: TGCGCCAGCACCGAGCGGACTAGCGGGGGGGCCGCAACCCGTAACCCCCAGTACTTC. This sequence encodes CASTERTSGGAATRNPQYF.

The chain has TRBV6-5 and TRBJ1-1; D is ambiguous. Trimming shortened V by 2 bases and J by 1 base, and 8 bases separated the two germline ends. The V gene's germline CDR1 is MNHEY and CDR2 SVGAGI. The CDR3 is made up of 14 amino acids. CDR3 in amino acids: CASSYRGQNTEAFF. The CDR3 region has the DNA TGTGCCAGCAGTTACAGAGGCCAGAACACTGAAGCTTTCTTT.

The CDR3 loop reads CASSLVYGDTDTQYF. Here the CDR3 DNA reads TGTGCCAGCAGCTTAGTTTATGGGGACACAGATACGCAGTATTTT. The rearrangement links TRBV7-9 to TRBJ2-3, with unresolved D. CDR3 size: 15 residues. The germline V gene has CDR1 SEHNR and CDR2 FQNEAQ (reference sequence). Trimming left V 1 base short and J 2 bases short, with 10 bases between.

The chain links TRBV4-3 to TRBJ1-3; D is unclear. Germline loops: CDR1 LGHNA, CDR2 YSLEER. With 0 bases removed from V and 0 bases from J, the gap between germline ends came to 6 bases. The CDR3 loop spans 15 amino acids. This CDR3 reads CASSQEIDSGNTIYF. Here the CDR3 DNA reads TGCGCCAGCAGCCAAGAAATCGACTCTGGAAACACCATATATTTT.

J is TRBJ1-6 and V is TRBV21-1; the table calls TRBD1, which could not be checked here. TRBV21-1 is tagged as a pseudogene. This CDR3 region has 18 residues. CDR3 protein: CASSKRTKRGHLGSPLHF. The DNA for the CDR3 is TGTGCCAGCAGCAAAAGGACGAAAAGGGGACATTTAGGTTCACCCCTCCACTTT.

The rearrangement uses TRBV5-4 and TRBJ2-7, with 12 bases identical to TRBD2. The germline V gene has CDR1 SGHNT and CDR2 YYREEE (reference sequence). The CDR3 contains 13 residues. V shed 4 bases and J 5 bases; nucleotides not matched to a gene: 1. The CDR3 sequence: CASSRLAGDEQYF. CDR3 DNA: TGTGCCAGCAGCCGACTAGCGGGGGACGAGCAGTACTTC.

V gene TRBV7-2 combines with J gene TRBJ1-2; TRBD1 might be the D (5 bases). CDR3 length: 17 amino acids. CDR1 and CDR2 (germline): SGHTA, FQGNSA. Trimming cost V 5 bases and J 9 bases, with 28 bases left between them. Here the CDR3 DNA reads TGTGCCAGCAGCCTCGAGGGGCAGGGCGGGAGACGATTTAGCTACACCTTC. This translates into CASSLEGQGGRRFSYTF.

The V gene is TRBV6-5, the J gene TRBJ2-5; the D gene is possibly TRBD1 (7 bases). Germline lookup yields CDR1 MNHEY and CDR2 SVGAGI. Trimming took off 5 bases at V and 4 bases at J, with 14 bases between the two ends. The CDR3 totals 14 residues. The DNA of the CDR3 is TGTGCCAGCAGTATACAGGGGCGGGGAGAGACCCAGTACTTC. Translated: CASSIQGRGETQYF.

The V call is TRBV30, the J call TRBJ2-7; 12 nucleotides align to TRBD1. V was pared by 3 bases and J by 5 bases, with 5 bases of the junction left unmatched. Germline lookup yields CDR1 GTSNPN and CDR2 SVGIG (reference sequence). This CDR3 spans 14 amino acids. The CDR3 here is CAWSLGTGGNEQYF. The CDR3 DNA is TGTGCCTGGAGCCTGGGGACAGGGGGCAACGAGCAGTACTTC.

The rearrangement uses TRBV5-4 and TRBJ2-6; D unclear. The CDR3 covers 17 residues. CDR1 is SGHNT and CDR2 is YYREEE in the germline V gene (reference sequence). With 6 bases removed from V and 5 bases from J, the gap between germline ends came to 21 bases. CDR3 sequence: CASTLRVRQSRANVLTF. The CDR3 DNA reads TGTGCCAGCACGCTACGCGTAAGACAAAGTCGGGCCAACGTCCTGACTTTC.

The rearrangement uses TRBV5-1 and TRBJ1-6; D perhaps matches TRBD1 (5 bases). This CDR3 contains 16 residues. The germline CDR1 and CDR2 sequences are SGHRS and YFSETQ. V was trimmed by 4 bases and J by 5 bases, leaving 16 bases between them. The chain's CDR3 is CASSARGVPDNSPLHF. The DNA for the CDR3 is TGCGCCAGCAGCGCCCGAGGGGTGCCGGATAATTCACCCCTCCACTTT.

The V and J genes are TRBV7-2 and TRBJ1-2, with a tentative D call TRBD1 (6 bases). The CDR3 has 15 amino acids. CDR1 and CDR2 from the germline V gene are SGHTA and FQGNSA. Trimming shortened V by 5 bases and J by 3 bases, and 16 bases separated the two germline ends. DNA for the CDR3: TGTGCCAGCAGCCCGGGGGGGGCGCGTTACTATGGCTACACCTTC. This encodes CASSPGGARYYGYTF.

This chain uses TRBV29-1 with TRBJ2-3, with 8 bases that match TRBD2. The V segment lost 3 bases and the J segment 4 bases; nucleotides outside the gene matches: 6. The CDR3 sequence is 14 residues long. The germline V gene encodes CDR1 SQVTM and CDR2 ANQGSEA. Here the CDR3 reads CSVDPARGADTQYF. CDR3 coding DNA: TGCAGCGTTGATCCGGCGCGGGGGGCAGATACGCAGTATTTT.

V gene TRBV7-9 combines with J gene TRBJ2-5; 8 positions agree with TRBD2. The V segment lost 0 bases and the J segment 4 bases; nucleotides outside the gene matches: 7. This CDR3 comprises 16 residues. CDR1 is SEHNR, CDR2 FQNEAQ, per germline (reference sequence). The CDR3 nucleotides are TGTGCCAGCAGCTTAGCGATGGTAGCGGGGAGAGAGACCCAGTACTTC. As protein: CASSLAMVAGRETQYF. The full variable domain, completed using reference TRBV7-9 and TRBJ2-5, is DTGVSQNPRHKITKRGQNVTFRCDPISEHNRLYWYRQTLGQGPEFLTYFQNEAQLEKSRLLSDRFSAERPKGSFSTLEIQRTEQGDSAMYLCASSLAMVAGRETQYFGPGTRLLVL.

V usage is TRBV20-1 and J usage is TRBJ2-1; D unclear. The V gene lost 4 bases and the J gene lost 3 bases, with 1 base spanning the gap. CDR1 is DFQATT and CDR2 is SNEGSKA in the germline V gene (reference sequence). The CDR3 is made up of 10 amino acids. CDR3 in DNA: TGCAGTGCTATCTACAATGAGCAGTTCTTC. This gives the protein CSAIYNEQFF.

The rearrangement links TRBV7-9 to TRBJ2-5; D is possibly TRBD2 (6 bases). The CDR3 runs 16 residues. Trimming left V 5 bases short and J 0 bases short, with 16 bases between. Per germline, CDR1 SEHNR and CDR2 FQNEAQ (reference sequence). The CDR3 nucleotides are TGTGCCAGCAGCCTTGGGGAGGTTGGGTACCAAGAGACCCAGTACTTC. It codes for CASSLGEVGYQETQYF.

The V gene is TRBV28, the J gene TRBJ2-7; D tentatively fits TRBD1 or TRBD2 (7 bases each). Trimming took 6 bases from V and 3 from J, leaving 12 bases between them. Germline loops: CDR1 MDHEN, CDR2 SYDVKM. The CDR3 runs 13 residues. CDR3 DNA: TGTGCCAGCAGCAGCGGGACAGTCTACGAGCAGTACTTC. Residues: CASSSGTVYEQYF. Variable domain in full (rest from reference TRBV28 and TRBJ2-7): DVKVTQSSRYLVKRTGEKVFLECVQDMDHENMFWYRQDPGLGLRLIYFSYDVKMKEKGDIPEGYSVSREKKERFSLILESASTNQTSMYLCASSSGTVYEQYFGPGTRLTVT.

V gene TRBV5-1 combines with J gene TRBJ1-1; no definite D call. The CDR3 is made up of 14 amino acids. V shed 4 bases and J shed 1 base, with 11 bases lying between them. CDR1 SGHRS and CDR2 YFSETQ come from the germline V gene. In DNA, the CDR3 is TGCGCCAGCAGCCTGAATGGGCAGAACACTGAAGCTTTCTTT. It encodes CASSLNGQNTEAFF.

The chain employs TRBV5-4 and TRBJ2-1; 7 nucleotides agree with TRBD2. The CDR3 extends over 15 amino acids. The V gene's germline CDR1 is SGHNT and CDR2 YYREEE (reference sequence). The junction had 9 bases not matched to a gene; V was cut back by 2 bases and J by 7 bases. CDR3 in amino acids: CASSLQLGGGNEQFF. The DNA for the CDR3 is TGTGCCAGCAGCTTACAGCTTGGCGGGGGAAATGAGCAGTTCTTC. The whole variable domain, remainder taken from reference TRBV5-4 and TRBJ2-1, is ETGVTQSPTHLIKTRGQQVTLRCSSQSGHNTVSWYQQALGQGPQFIFQYYREEENGRGNFPPRFSGLQFPNYSSELNVNALELDDSALYLCASSLQLGGGNEQFFGPGTRLTVL.

This rearrangement joins TRBV5-5 to TRBJ1-5, with a possible D match to TRBD1 (6 bases). With 4 bases removed from V and 0 bases from J, the gap between germline ends came to 11 bases. This CDR3 spans 15 amino acids. The germline V gene has CDR1 SGHKS and CDR2 YYEKEE (reference sequence). CDR3 in amino acids: CASSRTADSNQPQHF. The CDR3 bases are TGTGCCAGCAGCAGGACAGCTGATAGCAATCAGCCCCAGCATTTT.

This clone turned up a few times. The chain is built from TRBV14 and TRBJ1-6; 7 bases match TRBD1. CDR1 and CDR2 from the germline V gene are SGHDN and FVKESK. V dropped 4 bases and J dropped 9; count of bases not matched to a gene: 9. The CDR3 extends over 15 amino acids. Here the CDR3 reads CASSPSGTAGSPLHF. The CDR3, as DNA: TGTGCCAGCAGCCCCTCCGGGACAGCTGGTTCACCCCTCCACTTT. The whole variable domain, remainder taken from reference TRBV14 and TRBJ1-6, is EAGVTQFPSHSVIEKGQTVTLRCDPISGHDNLYWYRRVMGKEIKFLLHFVKESKQDESGMPNNRFLAERTGGTYSTLKVQPAELEDSGVYFCASSPSGTAGSPLHFGNGTRLTVT.

The chain recombines TRBV7-9 with TRBJ1-1; no clear D. The CDR3 is 13 residues long. Germline lookup yields CDR1 SEHNR and CDR2 FQNEAQ (reference sequence). V lost 1 base, J lost 1 base, and 4 bases lay in between. DNA for the CDR3: TGTGCCAGCAGCTTAGAACAGAACACTGAAGCTTTCTTT. Encoded protein: CASSLEQNTEAFF.

The chain links TRBV5-6 to TRBJ1-1; 7 bases match TRBD1. The V gene end was trimmed by 4 bases and the J gene end by 11 bases; junction bases not matched to a gene: 11. The CDR3 is 13 amino acids. Germline V gene data show CDR1 as SGHDT and CDR2 as YYEEEE. Here the CDR3 DNA reads TGTGCCAGCAGCCGATCCGGGACAGTGGGCGCTTTCTTT. Its protein product is CASSRSGTVGAFF.